Following are 23 T cell receptor beta chains from one sample sequenced in a study of Graves' ophthalmopathy and Graves' hyperthyroidism. The authors amplified TCR beta CDR3 regions, and they did so from RNA transcripts for repertoire sequencing. The authors performed first-round RT-PCR with HTBI primers and then a second-round multiplex PCR. TCRdb redid the calling of the multiplex PCR reads with MiXCR, one entry per CDR3 protein. Found here are around 520,000 distinct CDR3 sequences, 35% to 45% of them singletons; the top ten hold about 4.2%. The sequenced sample consisted of peripheral blood or thyroid tissue (not recorded which). These receptors came from an adult man with Graves' hyperthyroidism.

This clonotype was picked up one time. It may be a read error: a sequence one base away is much more abundant. The chain carries TRBV20-1 and TRBJ1-6; 9 nucleotides match TRBD1. Germline lookup yields CDR1 DFQATT and CDR2 SNEGSKA (reference sequence). The CDR3 totals 15 residues. CDR3 protein: CSARDSGTGYSLLHF. CDR3 sequence (DNA): TGCAGTGCTAGAGATAGCGGGACAGGGTATTCACTCCTCCACTTT.

This clonotype has a count of ten or more. The chain joins TRBV5-1 to TRBJ2-5; TRBD2 might be the D (6 bases). This CDR3 spans 15 amino acids. Germline values: CDR1 SGHRS, CDR2 YFSETQ. Trimming took 4 bases from V and 5 from J, leaving 18 bases between them. The CDR3 DNA reads as TGCGCCAGCAGCGTGACACACGGGACTTGGGAGACCCAGTACTTC. This gives the protein CASSVTHGTWETQYF. Full variable domain (missing parts from reference TRBV5-1 and TRBJ2-5): KAGVTQTPRYLIKTRGQQVTLSCSPISGHRSVSWYQQTPGQGLQFLFEYFSETQRNKGNFPGRFSGRQFSNSRSEMNVSTLELGDSALYLCASSVTHGTWETQYFGPGTRLLVL.

The chain carries TRBV6-2 or TRBV6-3 and TRBJ2-7; 11 nucleotides agree with TRBD1. Per germline, CDR1 MNHEY and CDR2 SVGEGT. The CDR3 has 14 residues. With 7 bases clipped from V and 0 bases from J, the junction kept 2 bases outside the gene matches. The CDR3 DNA follows: TGTGCCAGCATTGGGACAGGGGGCTCCTACGAGCAGTACTTC. Protein sequence: CASIGTGGSYEQYF.

CDR3 in amino acids: CATSSPGQGSREQYF. The CDR3 nucleotides are TGTGCCACCAGCAGTCCGGGACAGGGTAGTCGCGAGCAGTACTTC. The V gene is TRBV15, the J gene TRBJ2-7; TRBD1 matches 9 bases. The V gene end was trimmed by 3 bases and the J gene end by 6 bases; junction bases not matched to a gene: 9. CDR1 and CDR2 from the germline V gene are LNHNV and YYDKDF (reference sequence). The CDR3 is 15 amino acids.

This clonotype was recorded a few times. V and J are TRBV20-1 and TRBJ2-3, with 7 positions matching TRBD2. The germline V gene has CDR1 DFQATT and CDR2 SNEGSKA (reference sequence). J was trimmed by 4 bases and V by 0 bases; bases with no gene match: 7. The CDR3 contains 15 residues. The DNA of the CDR3 is TGCAGTGCTAGAGATCTGGCGGGAGCCCCAGATACGCAGTATTTT. The encoded protein is CSARDLAGAPDTQYF.

This clonotype is a singleton in its sample. The chain couples TRBV9 to TRBJ1-2, with D possibly being TRBD1 (6 bases). The germline V gene has CDR1 SGDLS and CDR2 YYNGEE. The V end was cut by 7 bases, the J end by 0 bases, with 19 bases between. The CDR3 totals 16 residues. The CDR3 sequence is CASSPKQGGANYGYTF. The CDR3 nucleotides are TGTGCCAGCTCGCCGAAACAGGGCGGAGCTAACTATGGCTACACCTTC.

This rearrangement joins TRBV7-9 to TRBJ1-2; TRBD1 agrees at 8 bases. Germline V gene data show CDR1 as SEHNR and CDR2 as FQNEAQ (reference sequence). The V and J ends lost 3 bases and 1 base, in that order; junction bases with no gene match: 10. The CDR3 is made up of 17 amino acids. The CDR3 DNA follows: TGTGCCAGCAGCTTTCAAACTGGAGGACAGGGTAACTATGGCTACACCTTC. Its protein product is CASSFQTGGQGNYGYTF.

The sample holds many counts of this clonotype. This sequence joins TRBV15 and TRBJ2-7; D possibly corresponds to TRBD2 (7 bases). This CDR3 is 15 amino acids long. V lost 1 base and J lost 2, with 12 bases in between. The V gene's germline CDR1 is LNHNV and CDR2 YYDKDF (reference sequence). The CDR3 DNA reads as TGTGCCACCAGCAGAGGCCGGGGGGCAACCTACGAGCAGTACTTC. Protein: CATSRGRGATYEQYF.

On this clonotype itself: Just one base apart from a much larger clone, this may be a read error. The chain employs TRBV9 and TRBJ1-3, with a tentative D call TRBD1 (5 bases). The CDR3 is 14 residues long. CDR1 and CDR2 (germline): SGDLS, YYNGEE. The CDR3 reads CASSQETARNAIYF. CDR3 in DNA: TGTGCCAGCAGCCAAGAGACAGCAAGAAACGCCATATATTTT.

The rearrangement links TRBV7-2 to TRBJ2-6; 7 bases fit TRBD2. Germline CDR1 is SGHTA and CDR2 is FQGNSA. V shed 8 bases and J 1 base; nucleotides not matched to a gene: 8. The CDR3 spans 16 residues. The CDR3 coding sequence is TGTGCCAGCGGGTTAACGGGGGGTTCTGGGGCCAACGTCCTGACTTTC. It translates to CASGLTGGSGANVLTF.

This clonotype was detected ten times or more. The chain joins TRBV2 to TRBJ2-2; no reliable D call. CDR3 size: 15 residues. Germline-derived CDR1 and CDR2 are SNHLY and FYNNEI. V dropped 2 bases and J dropped 5 bases, with 12 bases sitting between them. CDR3 DNA sequence: TGTGCCAGCAGTGAATGGAGCCCGCAAACCGGGGAGCTGTTTTTT. Protein product: CASSEWSPQTGELFF.

This clonotype was counted ten times or more. The J gene is TRBJ2-7, the V gene TRBV9; TRBD2 aligns across 9 bases. Germline V gene lookup returns CDR1 SGDLS and CDR2 YYNGEE. Trimming cost V 0 bases and J 2 bases; bases outside gene matches: 3. There are 15 residues in the CDR3. CDR3 region: CASSVASGAPYEQYF. The CDR3 DNA sequence: TGTGCCAGCAGCGTAGCTAGCGGGGCTCCCTACGAGCAGTACTTC.

This clonotype has just one count. V is TRBV10-3 and J is TRBJ1-1; the D gene is possibly TRBD1 (6 bases). The germline V gene has CDR1 ENHRY and CDR2 SYGVKD. CDR3 length: 13 amino acids. Trimming removed 5 bases from V and 10 bases from J, with 17 bases in between. CDR3 in DNA: TGTGCCATCAGTTATTATCGCGGAGGGGGAGCTTTCTTT. Translating it yields CAISYYRGGGAFF.

Note on this clonotype: One junction end disagrees with the germline gene, perhaps due to a read error. V and J are TRBV7-2 and TRBJ2-7, with 10 nucleotides matching TRBD1. The germline gives CDR1 SGHTA, CDR2 FQGNSA. The CDR3 extends over 14 amino acids. In DNA form, the CDR3 reads TGTGCCAGCAGTACAAGGACAGGGGGATACGAGCAGTGCTTC. Translating gives CASSTRTGGYEQCF.

Many counts were recorded for this clonotype. The chain has TRBV4-1 and TRBJ2-7; 11 bases match TRBD1. This CDR3 comprises 16 residues. The V gene's germline CDR1 is MGHRA and CDR2 YSYEKL. With 0 bases clipped from V and 4 bases from J, the junction kept 5 bases outside the gene matches. CDR3 sequence: CASSQEWGQGGYEQYF. The CDR3 DNA reads as TGCGCCAGCAGCCAAGAATGGGGACAGGGGGGTTACGAGCAGTACTTC.

This rearrangement joins TRBV25-1 to TRBJ2-7, with no clear D. The CDR3 contains 14 residues. CDR1 MGHDK and CDR2 SYGVNS come from the germline V gene. V dropped 6 bases and J dropped 3 bases, with 15 bases sitting between them. As DNA, the CDR3 is TGTGCCAGCAGCCCCGGCGCGCCCCTCTACGAGCAGTACTTC. Residues: CASSPGAPLYEQYF.

The V and J genes are TRBV29-1 and TRBJ1-1; D is undetermined. Germline lookup yields CDR1 SQVTM and CDR2 ANQGSEA. This CDR3 is 12 amino acids long. V gave up 4 bases and J gave up 4 bases, with 10 bases separating them. The CDR3, as DNA: TGCAGCGTTGGGAGGGATGGCACTGAAGCTTTCTTT. This codes for CSVGRDGTEAFF. Based on the CDR3 plus reference TRBV29-1 and TRBJ1-1, the full variable domain is SAVISQKPSRDICQRGTSLTIQCQVDSQVTMMFWYRQQPGQSLTLIATANQGSEATYESGFVIDKFPISRPNLTFSTLTVSNMSPEDSSIYLCSVGRDGTEAFFGQGTRLTVV.

The genes are TRBV20-1 and TRBJ2-1; perhaps TRBD2 as D (6 bases). The germline CDR1 and CDR2 sequences are DFQATT and SNEGSKA (reference sequence). V dropped 6 bases and J dropped 1 base, with 16 bases sitting between them. The length of the CDR3 is 15 residues. The CDR3 region has the DNA TGCAGTGCCAGACTAGTTGAGGTGTCCTACAATGAGCAGTTCTTC. This codes for CSARLVEVSYNEQFF.

This clonotype came up many times. This CDR3 reads CASSIVGLAGGGQETQYF. Written as DNA, the CDR3 is TGTGCCAGTAGTATTGTCGGACTAGCGGGAGGAGGTCAAGAGACCCAGTACTTC. This rearrangement joins TRBV19 to TRBJ2-5; the match to TRBD2 covers 14 bases. The CDR3 spans 18 residues. Germline lookup yields CDR1 LNHDA and CDR2 SQIVND (reference sequence). After removal of 3 bases from V and 2 bases from J, the junction contained 8 bases not matched to a gene.

CDR3 sequence reads: CSSYVAGDSPLHF. The CDR3 DNA reads TGCAGCAGTTACGTGGCAGGGGATTCACCCCTCCACTTT. The chain uses TRBV29-1 and TRBJ1-6, with a weak D call TRBD1 (6 bases). V was pared by 8 bases and J by 8 bases, with 16 bases between. CDR1 is SQVTM, CDR2 ANQGSEA, per germline. The CDR3 sequence is 13 residues long.

This clonotype was detected a few times. The V call is TRBV7-6, the J call TRBJ2-5; D might be TRBD1 (5 bases). The CDR3 length is 15 residues. The V and J ends lost 4 bases and 4 bases respectively, with 16 bases between them. The V gene's germline CDR1 is SGHVS and CDR2 FNYEAQ. CDR3 loop: CASSSQDGVGETQYF. CDR3 DNA sequence: TGTGCCAGCAGCTCACAGGACGGCGTCGGAGAGACCCAGTACTTC.

The chain is built from TRBV18 and TRBJ2-5, with 7 bases fitting TRBD1. V shed 2 bases, J shed 0 bases, and the junction held 9 bases outside the gene matches. CDR3 length: 17 amino acids. From germline, CDR1 is KGHSH and CDR2 LQKENI. The CDR3 loop reads CASSPAIRDRNQETQYF. The CDR3 nucleotides read TGTGCCAGCTCACCAGCAATACGGGACAGAAACCAAGAGACCCAGTACTTC.

This chain joins TRBV2 and TRBJ2-2; D not resolved. Trimming shortened V by 6 bases and J by 1 base, and 9 bases separated the two germline ends. The CDR3 has 14 residues. CDR1 is SNHLY, CDR2 FYNNEI, per germline. The CDR3 DNA reads as TGTGCCAGCAGGGCCGACGGGAACACCGGGGAGCTGTTTTTT. Protein product: CASRADGNTGELFF.